This entry features one T cell receptor (beta chain) sequence. Its antigen is undetermined. Germline V gene lookup returns CDR1 SNHLY and CDR2 FYNNEI. The CDR3 is made up of 13 amino acids. The V and J ends lost 3 bases and 1 base respectively, with 7 bases between them. TCRdb processed the reads anew with MiXCR; each CDR3 protein has one entry. This table holds just over 450,000 distinct CDR3 sequences, about 42% found once. This specimen belongs to a study of T cell repertoires in cytomegalovirus infection. Study-level information: Selection of CMV epitopes for the study included recently identified HLA-C-restricted and well-studied HLA-B-restricted ones. It can be stated that public TCR beta signatures indicated CMV infection as well as a matching HLA type.

The receptor was derived from a human donor in good health (CMV status not recorded). Some clones in this sample may be carry-over from other donors' samples. The chain links TRBV2 to TRBJ2-7; no definite D call. The sample consisted of cultured PBMCs, taken from culture after CMV antigen stimulation. CDR3: CASSDPPSYEQYF. The CDR3 DNA follows: TGTGCCAGCAGTGATCCTCCATCCTACGAGCAGTACTTC.